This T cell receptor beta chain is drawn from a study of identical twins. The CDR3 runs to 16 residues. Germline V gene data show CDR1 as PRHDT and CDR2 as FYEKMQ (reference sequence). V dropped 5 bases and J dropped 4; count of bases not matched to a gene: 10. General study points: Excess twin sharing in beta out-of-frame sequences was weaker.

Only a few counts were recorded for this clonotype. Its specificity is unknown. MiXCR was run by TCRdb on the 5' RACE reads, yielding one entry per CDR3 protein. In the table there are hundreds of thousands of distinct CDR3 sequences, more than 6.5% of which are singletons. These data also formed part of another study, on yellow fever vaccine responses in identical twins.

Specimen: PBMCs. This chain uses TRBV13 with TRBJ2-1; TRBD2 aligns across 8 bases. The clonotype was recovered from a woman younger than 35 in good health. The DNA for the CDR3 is TGTGCCAGCAGCATAAATCCTAGCGGGCATTACAATGAGCAGTTCTTC. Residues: CASSINPSGHYNEQFF. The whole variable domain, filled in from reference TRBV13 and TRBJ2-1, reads AAGVIQSPRHLIKEKRETATLKCYPIPRHDTVYWYQQGPGQDPQFLISFYEKMQSDKGSIPDRFSAQQFSDYHSELNMSSLELGDSALYFCASSINPSGHYNEQFFGPGTRLTVL.